A single sample is the source of the 27 T cell receptor beta chains below, sequenced in a study of T-cell memory formation after mild COVID-19. TCRdb processed the 5' RACE reads anew with MiXCR; each CDR3 protein has one entry. The repertoire holds about 140,000 distinct CDR3 sequences, with around 15% as singletons. Input material: PBMCs or a T cell subset sorted from them (not recorded which). These TCRs come from an adult woman who had mild COVID-19 (a few samples of this study predate the infection). Cell type and time point are not known.

This clonotype occurred a few times. The rearrangement joins TRBV5-1 to TRBJ2-1; 9 bases are shared with TRBD2. From germline, CDR1 is SGHRS and CDR2 YFSETQ. The V gene end was trimmed by 1 base and the J gene end by 14 bases; junction bases not matched to a gene: 13. This CDR3 has 15 amino acids. CDR3 region: CASSLSPGTSRVEFF. The CDR3 bases are TGCGCCAGCAGCTTGTCCCCCGGGACTAGCCGCGTGGAGTTCTTC.

This clonotype was counted a few times. The genes are TRBV20-1 and TRBJ2-7; D might be TRBD2 (5 bases). CDR1 and CDR2 (germline): DFQATT, SNEGSKA (reference sequence). There are 18 residues in the CDR3. Trimming cost V 0 bases and J 2 bases, with 23 bases left between them. DNA for the CDR3: TGCAGTGCTAGAGAGTCTAGCTATCTTCCGGGCCCAACCTACGAGCAGTACTTC. This codes for CSARESSYLPGPTYEQYF.

This clonotype was seen only a few times. The rearrangement uses TRBV4-2 and TRBJ2-7; TRBD2 matches 10 bases. Germline values: CDR1 LGHNA, CDR2 YNFKEQ. Germline trimming cut 4 bases from V and 7 bases from J; bases unmatched to any gene: 10. There are 15 residues in the CDR3. In nucleotides, the CDR3 is TGTGCCAGCAGCCCCCCTAGCGGGAGCCGGGGGGAGCAGTACTTC. This sequence encodes CASSPPSGSRGEQYF.

This clonotype was recorded a few times. The rearrangement uses TRBV2 and TRBJ2-7; D is possibly TRBD1 (5 bases). Germline-derived CDR1 and CDR2 are SNHLY and FYNNEI. The V gene lost 0 bases and the J gene lost 5 bases, with 14 bases spanning the gap. CDR3 length: 15 amino acids. CDR3 in amino acids: CASSEAGAGTDEQYF. In DNA, the CDR3 is TGTGCCAGCAGTGAAGCAGGGGCCGGCACTGACGAGCAGTACTTC.

This clonotype turned up a few times. This chain links TRBV6-2 or TRBV6-3 with TRBJ2-5; no definite D call. This CDR3 has 12 amino acids. V was pared by 2 bases and J by 5 bases, with 6 bases between. CDR1 and CDR2 (germline): MNHEY, SVGEGT. The CDR3 here is CASSYSLETQYF. The CDR3 DNA reads TGTGCCAGCAGTTACAGTTTGGAGACCCAGTACTTC.

This clonotype has only a few counts. The rearrangement links TRBV4-2 to TRBJ1-1, with TRBD1 matching 12 bases. Per germline, CDR1 LGHNA and CDR2 YNFKEQ. This CDR3 is 16 amino acids long. Trimming removed 0 bases from V and 7 bases from J; junction bases left unmatched: 6. The CDR3 DNA reads as TGTGCCAGCAGCCAAGAGGGACAGGGGGCGTCTATTGAAGCTTTCTTT. It encodes CASSQEGQGASIEAFF.

This clonotype has just a few counts. Here the CDR3 omits its conserved ending phenylalanine or tryptophan, so a read error is the likely source. No DNA is shown, since the ends of the CDR3 on it are uncertain; the CDR3 is the one TCRdb lists. V is TRBV2 and J is TRBJ1-6. Germline CDR1 is SNHLY and CDR2 is FYNNEI. From its first to its last residue, the CDR3 has 8 amino acids. The CDR3 loop is CASSRFYL.

This clonotype has more than one count but fewer than ten. CDR3 amino acids: CASSQFGEGRAKNIQYF. In DNA form, the CDR3 reads TGCGCCAGCAGTCAATTCGGGGAAGGTCGGGCCAAAAACATTCAGTACTTC. The chain recombines TRBV23-1 with TRBJ2-4; D is possibly TRBD2 (5 bases). TRBV23-1 is an open reading frame, and its role is uncertain. V was cut by 1 base and J by 1 base, with 14 bases left in between. The CDR3 sequence is 17 residues long.

This clonotype occurred many times. This chain joins TRBV12-3 or TRBV12-4 and TRBJ1-1; D is perhaps TRBD1 (6 bases). This CDR3 is 14 amino acids long. Trimming left V 1 base short and J 3 bases short, with 9 bases between. In DNA form, the CDR3 reads TGTGCCAGCAGTTTAGTACAGGGAGACACTGAAGCTTTCTTT. Its translation is CASSLVQGDTEAFF.

J is TRBJ2-1 and V is TRBV4-1; D is possibly TRBD1 or TRBD2 (7 bases each). The germline V and J ends were trimmed by 0 bases and 8 bases, with 14 bases remaining between them. This CDR3 has 15 residues. From germline, CDR1 is MGHRA and CDR2 YSYEKL. The CDR3 bases are TGCGCCAGCAGCCAAGACCAGGGGGGGTTCGATGAGCAGTTCTTC. Translated, it gives CASSQDQGGFDEQFF.

The table lists this clonotype with many counts. The chain uses TRBV10-3 and TRBJ2-7, with 8 bases fitting TRBD1. The CDR3 runs 15 residues. Trimming removed 9 bases from V and 2 bases from J; junction bases left unmatched: 12. CDR1 ENHRY and CDR2 SYGVKD come from the germline V gene. CDR3 sequence (DNA): TGTGCCATTCTGAAGGACAGGGAAGGGCCCTACGAGCAGTACTTC. It is translated as CAILKDREGPYEQYF.

This clonotype occurred a few times. The rearrangement uses TRBV30 and TRBJ1-1; unclear D gene. The CDR3 runs 14 residues. Per germline, CDR1 GTSNPN and CDR2 SVGIG (reference sequence). The germline V and J ends were trimmed by 5 bases and 1 base, with 14 bases remaining between them. The CDR3 DNA sequence: TGTGCCTGGCTTGCTCACTCAGAGAACACTGAAGCTTTCTTT. It specifies CAWLAHSENTEAFF.

This clonotype turned up a few times. The V and J genes are TRBV6-4 and TRBJ2-3; TRBD2 matches at 8 bases. The CDR3 has 14 amino acids. The V and J ends lost 5 bases and 4 bases, in that order; junction bases with no gene match: 5. Germline V lookup: CDR1 MRHNA, CDR2 SNTAGT. This CDR3 is CASSREGGADTQYF. In DNA, the CDR3 is TGTGCCAGCAGTCGGGAGGGCGGCGCAGATACGCAGTATTTT.

This clonotype was found a few times. CDR3 residues: CASSQRGSTGELFF. DNA for the CDR3: TGTGCCAGCAGCCAGCGGGGGAGCACCGGGGAGCTGTTTTTT. The chain is built from TRBV6-5 and TRBJ2-2; TRBD2 agrees at 8 bases. The CDR3 is made up of 14 amino acids. Germline CDR1 and CDR2: MNHEY and SVGAGI. V dropped 6 bases and J dropped 4; count of bases not matched to a gene: 4.

In its sample, this clonotype was seen a few times. This rearrangement joins TRBV5-4 to TRBJ2-3, with TRBD2 matching over 11 bases. The CDR3 is made up of 18 amino acids. Germline CDR1 reads SGHNT; CDR2 reads YYREEE (reference sequence). With 6 bases clipped from V and 2 bases from J, the junction kept 14 bases outside the gene matches. The DNA of the CDR3 is TGTGCCAGCACCGCGAAACATCTAGCGGGAGGCACCACAGATACGCAGTATTTT. Translating gives CASTAKHLAGGTTDTQYF.

V and J are TRBV9 and TRBJ2-1, with TRBD2 matching over 11 bases. Germline CDR1 reads SGDLS; CDR2 reads YYNGEE. V dropped 2 bases and J dropped 4; count of bases not matched to a gene: 2. This CDR3 is 15 amino acids long. CDR3 nucleotides: TGTGCCAGCAGCGTTACTAGCGGGGGTTACAATGAGCAGTTCTTC. Residues: CASSVTSGGYNEQFF. The complete variable domain, with remaining parts taken from reference TRBV9 and TRBJ2-1, reads DSGVTQTPKHLITATGQRVTLRCSPRSGDLSVYWYQQSLDQGLQFLIQYYNGEERAKGNILERFSAQQFPDLHSELNLSSLELGDSALYFCASSVTSGGYNEQFFGPGTRLTVL.

The V gene is TRBV27, the J gene TRBJ1-1, with 8 nucleotides matching TRBD1. The CDR3 contains 18 residues. Trimming removed 3 bases from V and 5 bases from J; junction bases left unmatched: 17. Germline-derived CDR1 and CDR2 are MNHEY and SMNVEV (reference sequence). CDR3 in amino acids: CASSFSPRQGAAATEAFF. The CDR3 bases are TGTGCCAGCAGTTTTTCCCCTAGGCAGGGGGCCGCTGCGACTGAAGCTTTCTTT.

This chain joins TRBV12-3 or TRBV12-4 and TRBJ1-1; D remains unclear. The CDR3 runs to 14 residues. V gave up 3 bases and J gave up 2 bases, with 10 bases separating them. The DNA for the CDR3 is TGTGCCAGCAGTTTTTTAGGACTCAACACTGAAGCTTTCTTT. Its translation is CASSFLGLNTEAFF.

This clonotype was seen a handful of times. The chain uses TRBV9 and TRBJ1-1; the D is unclear. The CDR3 has 15 amino acids. Germline V gene sequence: CDR1 SGDLS, CDR2 YYNGEE. V was clipped by 0 bases and J by 0 bases, with 9 bases between them. CDR3 loop: CASSVANEVNTEAFF. CDR3 DNA sequence: TGTGCCAGCAGCGTAGCCAACGAGGTGAACACTGAAGCTTTCTTT.

This clonotype was counted between two and nine times. This chain uses TRBV5-4 with TRBJ1-6, with 7 bases aligning to TRBD1. In germline, CDR1 is SGHNT, CDR2 YYREEE (reference sequence). The CDR3 loop spans 16 amino acids. V shed 3 bases and J 5 bases; nucleotides not matched to a gene: 8. The CDR3 region has the DNA TGTGCCAGCAGCTCCCGGACAGGAGGGAATAATTCACCCCTCCACTTT. Protein: CASSSRTGGNNSPLHF. The entire variable domain, with the rest obtained from reference TRBV5-4 and TRBJ1-6, is as follows: ETGVTQSPTHLIKTRGQQVTLRCSSQSGHNTVSWYQQALGQGPQFIFQYYREEENGRGNFPPRFSGLQFPNYSSELNVNALELDDSALYLCASSSRTGGNNSPLHFGNGTRLTVT.

This clonotype came up a few times. The chain carries TRBV6-2 or TRBV6-3 and TRBJ2-1, with a tentative D call TRBD2 (6 bases). V was shortened by 8 bases and J by 3 bases, with 11 bases between the two germline ends. CDR1 MNHEY and CDR2 SVGEGT come from the germline V gene. The CDR3 covers 13 residues. CDR3 sequence reads: CASALGLYNEQFF. DNA for the CDR3: TGTGCCAGCGCCCTGGGACTCTACAATGAGCAGTTCTTC.

J is TRBJ2-5 and V is TRBV2; D might be TRBD2 (6 bases). CDR3 size: 14 residues. Germline loops: CDR1 SNHLY, CDR2 FYNNEI. The V end was cut by 8 bases, the J end by 1 base, with 14 bases between. CDR3 coding DNA: TGTGCCAGCGAGGGGCGGGGAATCCAAGAGACCCAGTACTTC. Encoded protein: CASEGRGIQETQYF.

This clonotype was detected only a few times. J is TRBJ2-2 and V is TRBV20-1; D possibly matches TRBD1 or TRBD2 (6 bases each). This CDR3 contains 13 residues. Trimming stripped 1 base from V and 8 bases from J, with 11 bases between. CDR1 and CDR2 (germline): DFQATT, SNEGSKA (reference sequence). The CDR3 DNA follows: TGCAGTGCTAGAGCCCGGGGGCTGGGGGAGCTGTTTTTT. Translation: CSARARGLGELFF.

This clonotype has a handful of counts. The chain carries TRBV10-3 and TRBJ2-3; 8 bases fit TRBD1. Germline CDR1 reads ENHRY; CDR2 reads SYGVKD. Unmatched junction bases numbered 12, after V lost 7 bases and J lost 6 bases. The CDR3 has 15 amino acids. The CDR3 region has the DNA TGTGCCATCAAGGAAGGAGTACAGGGGGGCGATACGCAGTATTTT. Protein product: CAIKEGVQGGDTQYF.

A few counts support this clonotype. The chain couples TRBV7-9 to TRBJ2-5, with a tentative D call TRBD1 (6 bases). The CDR3 sequence is 16 residues long. The ends were cut back, 5 bases at V and 4 bases at J, with 20 bases in the middle. Germline assignment: CDR1 SEHNR and CDR2 FQNEAQ (reference sequence). The DNA of the CDR3 is TGTGCCAGCAGCCATCAATACTCGGGACATCGAGAGACCCAGTACTTC. Protein product: CASSHQYSGHRETQYF.

The genes are TRBV12-3 or TRBV12-4 and TRBJ2-3; D is ambiguous. This CDR3 is 11 amino acids long. Trimming shortened V by 7 bases and J by 2 bases, and 4 bases separated the two germline ends. The CDR3 protein is CASTTTDTQYF. CDR3 nucleotide sequence: TGTGCCAGCACCACCACAGATACGCAGTATTTT.

The chain couples TRBV5-6 to TRBJ2-4; D gene uncertain. V was pared by 3 bases and J by 0 bases, with 7 bases between. This CDR3 region has 14 residues. The V gene's germline CDR1 is SGHDT and CDR2 YYEEEE. As DNA, the CDR3 is TGTGCCAGCAGCTCAGGAATAGCCAAAAACATTCAGTACTTC. Translation gives CASSSGIAKNIQYF. Supplemented by reference TRBV5-6 and TRBJ2-4, the full variable domain reads DAGVTQSPTHLIKTRGQQVTLRCSPKSGHDTVSWYQQALGQGPQFIFQYYEEEERQRGNFPDRFSGHQFPNYSSELNVNALLLGDSALYLCASSSGIAKNIQYFGAGTRLSVL.